These 22 T cell receptor beta chains came from one sample sequenced in a study of T-cell reconstitution after alpha-beta-depleted transplantation in children. Using unique molecular identifiers, the investigators prepared the TCRbeta library. TCRdb fed the PCR reads into MiXCR, producing one record per CDR3 protein. This table holds 200,000 to 250,000 distinct CDR3 sequences, under 9.5% found once. Sample: PBMCs from the stem cell graft donor, taken from the stem cell graft. Receptors were obtained from a human donor who donated a stem cell graft to a child with acute lymphoblastic leukemia.

The CDR3 reads CSARNVRESNTEAFF. The CDR3 DNA is TGCAGTGCTAGAAACGTCCGGGAATCTAACACTGAAGCTTTCTTT. The J gene is TRBJ1-1, the V gene TRBV20-1; D is undetermined. The CDR3 has 15 residues. V gave up 2 bases and J gave up 2 bases, with 15 bases separating them. CDR1 and CDR2 (germline): DFQATT, SNEGSKA (reference sequence).

This clonotype was detected ten times or more. The V gene is TRBV4-1, the J gene TRBJ1-1; no clear D. The CDR3 sequence is 17 residues long. Germline V lookup: CDR1 MGHRA, CDR2 YSYEKL. The ends were cut back, 3 bases at V and 7 bases at J, with 24 bases in the middle. Here the CDR3 DNA reads TGCGCCAGCAGCCACGATAACAAGGTCCAGGCAGCGGGTGAAGCTTTCTTT. Translation gives CASSHDNKVQAAGEAFF.

The CDR3 coding sequence is TGCGCCAGCAGTAGGGGGGACTTATACGAGCAGTACTTC. This encodes CASSRGDLYEQYF. The rearrangement joins TRBV5-1 to TRBJ2-7; TRBD1 or TRBD2 may be the D gene (6 bases each). Per germline, CDR1 SGHRS and CDR2 YFSETQ. V dropped 5 bases and J dropped 4 bases, with 13 bases sitting between them. The CDR3 is 13 residues long.

The chain employs TRBV19 and TRBJ1-2, with 8 bases fitting TRBD1. Germline V CDR1 and CDR2: LNHDA, SQIVND (reference sequence). V lost 3 bases to trimming and J lost 5 bases; unmatched junction nucleotides: 11. The CDR3 has 16 residues. The CDR3 loop reads CASSIPGQGSIYGYTF. The CDR3 region has the DNA TGTGCCAGTAGTATCCCCGGACAGGGCTCCATTTATGGCTACACCTTC.

V gene TRBV5-1 combines with J gene TRBJ2-6; weak D call: TRBD1 (6 bases). The CDR3 is 15 amino acids. The V gene lost 4 bases and the J gene lost 2 bases, with 10 bases spanning the gap. Germline V CDR1 and CDR2: SGHRS, YFSETQ. The CDR3, as DNA: TGCGCCAGCAGCCCTACAGGGCCTGGGGCCAACGTCCTGACTTTC. This sequence encodes CASSPTGPGANVLTF.

This clonotype was counted between two and nine times. The chain is built from TRBV19 and TRBJ2-2, with 8 bases fitting TRBD2. The CDR3 runs 15 residues. J lost 2 bases, V lost 7 bases, and 6 bases had no gene match. CDR1 is LNHDA, CDR2 SQIVND, per germline (reference sequence). CDR3 bases: TGTGCCAGTATGTTTACTAGCGGTAACACCGGGGAGCTGTTTTTT. Translation gives CASMFTSGNTGELFF.

This clonotype has a count of ten or more. The chain combines TRBV7-9 with TRBJ2-7; a possible D gene is TRBD1 (5 bases). V lost 3 bases to trimming and J lost 6 bases, with 9 bases between them. This CDR3 has 12 residues. Per the germline V gene, CDR1 is SEHNR and CDR2 is FQNEAQ (reference sequence). CDR3 region: CASSLTAGEQYF. The CDR3 DNA sequence: TGTGCCAGCAGCTTGACAGCTGGCGAGCAGTACTTC.

This clonotype was counted at least ten times. The chain employs TRBV19 and TRBJ2-1; tentative D call: TRBD2 (5 bases). CDR1 is LNHDA and CDR2 is SQIVND in the germline V gene (reference sequence). This CDR3 region has 15 residues. V shed 4 bases and J shed 1 base, with 11 bases lying between them. CDR3 nucleotides: TGTGCCAGTAGTAGGCTAGCCATTTCCTACAATGAGCAGTTCTTC. Translated: CASSRLAISYNEQFF.

This clonotype appeared many times. The chain links TRBV28 to TRBJ1-4; the D is unclear. CDR1 is MDHEN and CDR2 is SYDVKM in the germline V gene. The CDR3 runs to 12 residues. Trimming removed 6 bases at V and 4 bases at J, with 6 bases between. In DNA form, the CDR3 reads TGTGCCAGCAGATATCTTAATGAAAAACTGTTTTTT. Its translation: CASRYLNEKLFF.

Many counts were recorded for this clonotype. This chain joins TRBV5-1 and TRBJ1-2; D unclear. Germline loops: CDR1 SGHRS, CDR2 YFSETQ. The V end was cut by 4 bases, the J end by 2 bases, with 12 bases between. The CDR3 length is 14 residues. This CDR3 reads CASSPGGRNYGYTF. CDR3 DNA sequence: TGCGCCAGCAGCCCCGGTGGCAGAAACTATGGCTACACCTTC.

This clonotype was picked up many times. J is TRBJ2-1 and V is TRBV5-1; D perhaps matches TRBD2 (6 bases). V lost 0 bases and J 7 bases, leaving 11 bases between the germline ends. The germline V gene has CDR1 SGHRS and CDR2 YFSETQ. The CDR3 runs 14 residues. CDR3 coding DNA: TGCGCCAGCAGCTTGGCTCAGGAGGGAAATGAGCAGTTCTTC. It encodes CASSLAQEGNEQFF.

The rearrangement uses TRBV20-1 and TRBJ2-1, with unresolved D. Germline V lookup: CDR1 DFQATT, CDR2 SNEGSKA (reference sequence). Trimming shortened V by 0 bases and J by 10 bases, and 22 bases separated the two germline ends. The CDR3 contains 16 residues. DNA for the CDR3: TGCAGTGCTAGAGATCCACTGGGTTTTCGACCCGGGGAGCAGTTCTTC. It codes for CSARDPLGFRPGEQFF.

The CDR3 region has the DNA TGTGCCAGCTCACCACCGGGATTCAACGAGCAGTACTTC. As protein: CASSPPGFNEQYF. The genes are TRBV18 and TRBJ2-7; D unclear. The V and J ends lost 0 bases and 5 bases respectively, with 8 bases between them. The CDR3 length is 13 residues. Per germline, CDR1 KGHSH and CDR2 LQKENI.

The chain employs TRBV3-1 and TRBJ2-7; 14 bases map to TRBD2. The V gene's germline CDR1 is LGHDT and CDR2 YNNKEL (reference sequence). The V segment lost 1 base and the J segment 2 bases; nucleotides outside the gene matches: 10. This CDR3 spans 19 amino acids. CDR3 coding DNA: TGTGCCAGCAGCCAAGTCACAGGACTAGCGGGGGGCCGAGCCTACGAGCAGTACTTC. Translating gives CASSQVTGLAGGRAYEQYF.

V gene TRBV27 combines with J gene TRBJ1-1; D may be TRBD1 (5 bases). V dropped 5 bases and J dropped 0 bases, with 10 bases sitting between them. Germline V gene lookup returns CDR1 MNHEY and CDR2 SMNVEV (reference sequence). This CDR3 is 14 amino acids long. In DNA, the CDR3 is TGTGCCAGCAGTCGACAGAGATTGAACACTGAAGCTTTCTTT. It codes for CASSRQRLNTEAFF.

This clonotype turned up a few times. In DNA form, the CDR3 reads TGTGCCAGCAGTTACTCTGGGAGGGGAACCACTGAAGCTTTCTTT. It is translated as CASSYSGRGTTEAFF. The chain recombines TRBV6-5 with TRBJ1-1; possibly TRBD1 for D (5 bases). The V end was cut by 0 bases, the J end by 4 bases, with 12 bases between. Germline assignment: CDR1 MNHEY and CDR2 SVGAGI. CDR3 length equals 15 residues.

V is TRBV15 and J is TRBJ1-6, with 8 bases lining up with TRBD1. Germline-derived CDR1 and CDR2 are LNHNV and YYDKDF (reference sequence). Germline trimming cut 3 bases from V and 9 bases from J; bases unmatched to any gene: 4. The CDR3 is made up of 14 amino acids. CDR3 nucleotides: TGTGCCACCAGCAGTAACAGGGGGAGTTCACCCCTCCACTTT. This translates into CATSSNRGSSPLHF.

This clonotype has ten or more counts. The genes are TRBV10-2 and TRBJ2-7; D is possibly TRBD1 (6 bases). The germline CDR1 and CDR2 sequences are WSHSY and SAAADI. Trimming stripped 6 bases from V and 4 bases from J, with 16 bases between. The CDR3 is made up of 14 amino acids. CDR3 region: CASSPGQWRYEQYF. CDR3 nucleotide sequence: TGCGCCAGCAGCCCAGGACAGTGGAGATACGAGCAGTACTTC.

The sample holds many counts of this clonotype. The rearrangement joins TRBV7-9 to TRBJ1-6; D uncertain. This CDR3 has 15 amino acids. Trimming removed 3 bases at V and 9 bases at J, with 15 bases between. Germline CDR1 SEHNR, CDR2 FQNEAQ (reference sequence). The CDR3 sequence is CASSLVGLRGSPLHF. CDR3 nucleotide sequence: TGTGCCAGCAGCTTGGTGGGTCTTCGGGGTTCACCCCTCCACTTT. The full variable domain, in which reference TRBV7-9 and TRBJ1-6 provide the parts outside the CDR3, is DTGVSQNPRHKITKRGQNVTFRCDPISEHNRLYWYRQTLGQGPEFLTYFQNEAQLEKSRLLSDRFSAERPKGSFSTLEIQRTEQGDSAMYLCASSLVGLRGSPLHFGNGTRLTVT.

The rearrangement uses TRBV27 and TRBJ1-1; possible D gene TRBD1, 5 bases. CDR1 is MNHEY, CDR2 SMNVEV, per germline (reference sequence). V lost 4 bases and J lost 4, with 28 bases in between. The CDR3 length is 19 residues. CDR3 DNA sequence: TGTGCCAGCAGTTCCTCTTATGCGGGACCCTCGGGGGTCGCCACTGAAGCTTTCTTT. This sequence encodes CASSSSYAGPSGVATEAFF.

V usage is TRBV5-4 and J usage is TRBJ1-1; maybe TRBD1 (5 bases). The length of the CDR3 is 14 residues. Trimming shortened V by 0 bases and J by 4 bases, and 10 bases separated the two germline ends. Germline CDR1 SGHNT, CDR2 YYREEE (reference sequence). The CDR3 sequence is CASSLDWGGTEAFF. As DNA, the CDR3 is TGTGCCAGCAGCTTGGATTGGGGGGGCACTGAAGCTTTCTTT.

There are many counts of this clonotype. The gene calls are TRBV24-1 and TRBJ2-7; tentatively, D is TRBD1 or TRBD2 (5 bases each). Germline CDR1 is KGHDR and CDR2 is SFDVKD. Trimming pared 4 bases from V and 3 bases from J, leaving 15 bases between. This CDR3 region has 15 residues. The CDR3 DNA sequence: TGTGCCACCAGTGACCAAACCGGGACGTTCTACGAGCAGTACTTC. This codes for CATSDQTGTFYEQYF.